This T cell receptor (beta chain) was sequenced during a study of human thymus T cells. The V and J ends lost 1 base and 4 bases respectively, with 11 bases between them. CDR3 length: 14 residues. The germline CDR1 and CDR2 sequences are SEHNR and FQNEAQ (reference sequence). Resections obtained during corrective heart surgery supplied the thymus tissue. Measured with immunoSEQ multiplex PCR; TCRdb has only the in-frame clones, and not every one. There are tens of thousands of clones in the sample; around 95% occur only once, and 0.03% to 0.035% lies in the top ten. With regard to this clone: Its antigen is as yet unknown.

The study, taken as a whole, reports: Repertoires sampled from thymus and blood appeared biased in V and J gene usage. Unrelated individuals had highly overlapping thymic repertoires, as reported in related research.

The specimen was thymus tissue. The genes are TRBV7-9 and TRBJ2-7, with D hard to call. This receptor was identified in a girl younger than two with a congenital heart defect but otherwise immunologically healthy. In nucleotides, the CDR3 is TGTGCCAGCAGCTTAGGGGGATTCGGATACGAGCAGTACTTC. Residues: CASSLGGFGYEQYF.